This TCR beta chain was sequenced in a study of T-cell reconstitution after alpha-beta-depleted transplantation in children. Study-wide results and limits: At the one-year point after transplant, T-cell counts and TCRbeta diversity were found to come mostly from T cells that had been newly produced.

The CDR3 covers 13 residues. CDR1 LNHNV and CDR2 YYDKDF come from the germline V gene (reference sequence). V lost 0 bases and J 3 bases, leaving 6 bases between the germline ends. This clonotype was seen at least ten times. The antigen remains unidentified. Unique molecular identifiers were incorporated during preparation of the TCRbeta library. From the PCR reads, TCRdb called clonotypes with MiXCR, one entry per CDR3 protein. Here the sample spans 140,000 or so distinct CDR3 sequences, 8.5% to 10% being singletons. The sequence came from a female patient under 10 years old who had a stem cell transplant for congenital amegakaryocytic thrombocytopenia, so the T cells may come from the graft donor. The sequenced sample was PBMCs, mostly from graft donor cells, obtained 180 days after TCRalphabeta/CD19-depleted stem cell transplant. The chain couples TRBV15 to TRBJ2-7; D is unclear. The CDR3 DNA reads as TGTGCCACCAGCAGAGATAAGTTCTACGAGCAGTACTTC. Translation: CATSRDKFYEQYF.